This T cell receptor beta chain was observed in a study of beta chain features in type 1 diabetes. Study-wide results and limits: In every one of the four CD4+ subsets, TCRB CDR3s were moderately but significantly shorter in Type 1 diabetes patients.

This clone occurred a few times. Its antigen is undetermined. TCRB transcripts that were expressed got sequenced, as all of the isolated RNA had been reverse transcribed. The assay was immunoSEQ multiplex PCR, and TCRdb's table has in-frame clones only and misses some. The table lists roughly 340,000 clones, 10% to 15% of them singletons, with 0.0095% to 0.011% in the top ten. This sequence originates from a woman aged 18-29 years with type 1 diabetes. Sample: naive CD4+ T cells from blood.

The CDR3 sequence: CASRSPQGIWDTEAFF. For the CDR3, the DNA is TGTGCCAGCAGATCCCCTCAGGGTATCTGGGACACTGAAGCTTTCTTT. The V gene is TRBV27, the J gene TRBJ1-1; D might be TRBD1 (5 bases). The CDR3 consists of 16 residues. Looked up from germline, CDR1 is MNHEY and CDR2 is SMNVEV (reference sequence). V lost 6 bases to trimming and J lost 3 bases, with 20 bases between them.